What follows are 4 T cell receptor beta chains derived from one specimen sequenced in a study of T-cell memory formation after mild COVID-19. TCRdb reprocessed the 5' RACE reads with MiXCR, giving one entry per CDR3 protein. Here the sample spans roughly 580,000 distinct CDR3 sequences, 15% to 20% being singletons. Sequenced input: PBMCs or a T cell subset sorted from them (not recorded which). The receptors were gathered from an adult woman who had mild COVID-19 (a few samples of this study predate the infection). Cell type and time point are not known.

This chain connects TRBV12-3 or TRBV12-4 to TRBJ2-2, with a possible D match to TRBD2 (6 bases). The CDR3 extends over 16 amino acids. The V gene lost 2 bases and the J gene lost 6 bases, with 16 bases spanning the gap. The CDR3 region is CASSLSTAGMAGELFF. Here the CDR3 DNA reads TGTGCCAGCAGTTTATCGACCGCGGGGATGGCCGGGGAGCTGTTTTTT.

This clonotype was seen more than once but under ten times. This rearrangement joins TRBV20-1 to TRBJ2-5; the match to TRBD1 covers 7 bases. This CDR3 region has 12 residues. CDR1 and CDR2 (germline): DFQATT, SNEGSKA (reference sequence). Losses at the gene ends were 6 bases for V and 1 base for J; bases not matched to a gene: 2. Here the CDR3 DNA reads TGCAGTGCGAGACAGGGCCAAGAGACCCAGTACTTC. Translated: CSARQGQETQYF.

The chain employs TRBV5-1 and TRBJ2-7; 9 bases are shared with TRBD1. Per the germline V gene, CDR1 is SGHRS and CDR2 is YFSETQ. V gave up 5 bases and J gave up 2 bases; unmatched junction bases: 5. The CDR3 is 14 amino acids. CDR3 coding DNA: TGCGCCAGCAGAACCGGGACAGGGACCTACGAGCAGTACTTC. Translation: CASRTGTGTYEQYF.

The chain has TRBV5-1 and TRBJ2-3, with D uncertain. This CDR3 comprises 16 residues. In germline, CDR1 is SGHRS, CDR2 YFSETQ. Trimming left V 0 bases short and J 0 bases short, with 11 bases between. CDR3 region: CASSLGVGPSTDTQYF. CDR3 bases: TGCGCCAGCAGCTTGGGAGTAGGACCTAGCACAGATACGCAGTATTTT.